A selection of T cell receptor beta chains follows, all from one sample in a study of blood T cell repertoires in COVID-19. Sequenced by immunoSEQ multiplex PCR; TCRdb stores in-frame clones only, minus some. The table shows 200,000 to 250,000 clones, with about 90% occurring only once. Sample: PBMCs or T cells enriched from blood (not recorded which). All receptors come from a woman younger than 45 who had been exposed to COVID-19. Both conserved end residues are part of each CDR3. Each record gives: V gene, J gene, CDR3 length, D gene, CDR3 protein, CDR3 DNA. The D gene is left open where the match is weak.

V: TRBV19
J: TRBJ1-2
length: 14
D: NA
CDR3: CASSRVEVSHGYTF
DNA: TGTGCCAGTAGTAGAGTAGAGGTCTCCCATGGCTACACCTTC

V: TRBV5-1
J: TRBJ1-1
length: 15
D: TRBD1
CDR3: CASSAGTGGNTEAFF
DNA: TGCGCCAGCAGCGCCGGGACAGGGGGGAACACTGAAGCTTTCTTT

V: TRBV21-1
J: TRBJ2-7
length: 17
D: NA
CDR3: CASSKHRTGRLSYEQYF
DNA: TGTGCCAGCAGCAAACACAGGACAGGGAGGCTTTCCTACGAGCAGTACTTC

V: TRBV15
J: TRBJ2-3
length: 17
D: TRBD1
CDR3: CATSRGPDRANTDTQYF
DNA: TGTGCCACCAGCAGAGGCCCTGACAGGGCTAACACAGATACGCAGTATTTT

V: TRBV2
J: TRBJ1-2
length: 10
D: NA
CDR3: CASREYGYTF
DNA: TGTGCCAGCAGGGAGTATGGCTACACCTTC

V: TRBV19
J: TRBJ1-5
length: 13
D: NA
CDR3: CASSFQGQQPQHF
DNA: TGTGCCAGTAGCTTCCAGGGTCAACAGCCCCAGCATTTT

V: TRBV7-3
J: TRBJ2-7
length: 15
D: TRBD2
CDR3: CASSLLGLAGDEQYF
DNA: TGTGCCAGCAGCTTATTGGGACTAGCGGGAGACGAGCAGTACTTC

V: TRBV10-3
J: TRBJ2-5
length: 13
D: TRBD2
CDR3: CASQAGGGETQYF
DNA: TGTGCCTCCCAAGCGGGGGGGGGAGAGACCCAGTACTTC

V: TRBV9
J: TRBJ2-7
length: 14
D: NA
CDR3: CASSAGGPGDEQYF
DNA: TGTGCCAGCAGCGCTGGAGGGCCCGGCGACGAGCAGTACTTC

V: TRBV5-1
J: TRBJ2-2
length: 17
D: TRBD2
CDR3: CASSHLLAGAPSGELFF
DNA: TGCGCCAGCAGCCATTTACTAGCGGGAGCCCCCTCCGGGGAGCTGTTTTTT